This TCR beta chain was retrieved from a study of neurological immune-mediated disorders. Study findings and constraints: While HTLV-1-associated myelopathy showed the greatest TCR clonal expansion, multiple sclerosis showed the least, falling below healthy controls.

CDR1 is DFQATT and CDR2 is SNEGSKA in the germline V gene (reference sequence). V was shortened by 0 bases and J by 6 bases, with 12 bases between the two germline ends. CDR3 length equals 13 residues. This clonotype was seen at least ten times. Antigen unknown. Unsorted libraries used 2 million PBMCs kept at -80 degrees C. The team produced cDNA through 5'RACE using 10-nucleotide random UMIs. Over 180 million TCR-beta sequences from 15-18 subjects came from every sequencing run. One entry per CDR3 protein results from TCRdb running MiXCR on the 5' RACE reads. Found here are around 25,000 distinct CDR3 sequences, around 2.5% of them singletons; the top ten hold roughly 2.5%.

The sequence came from a woman aged 45-65 years with multiple sclerosis. Sequencing used PBMCs. The V call is TRBV20-1, the J call TRBJ2-7; D is perhaps TRBD1 or TRBD2 (6 bases each). In nucleotides, the CDR3 is TGCAGTGCTAGAGATGACTGGGGGGCCGAGCAGTACTTC. It specifies CSARDDWGAEQYF.